A selection of T cell receptor beta chains follows, all from one sample in a study of blood T cells in healthy people across ages. MiXCR, applied by TCRdb to the 5' RACE reads, yields one record per CDR3 protein. This sample has around 970,000 distinct CDR3 sequences; around 54% occur once, and the top ten carry 20% to 25%. The sample comprised blood. The receptor source for this set is a woman in her sixties in good health. Both conserved end residues are part of each CDR3. Fields, in order: V gene, J gene, clone size, D gene, CDR3 DNA, CDR3 protein. D genes are given only for firm matches. Clone size is stated in some rows and not others, as once, few, many or a class when expanded.

v_call: TRBV5-4
j_call: TRBJ2-7
clone_size: NA
d_call: TRBD2
cdr3_nt: TGTGCCAGCAGCTTGGGACTAGCGGGAGACTCCTACGAGCAGTACTTC
cdr3_aa: CASSLGLAGDSYEQYF

v_call: TRBV2
j_call: TRBJ2-7
clone_size: once
d_call: NA
cdr3_nt: TGTGCCAGCACCCGAAGGCGGCAGGAATACGAGCAGTACTTC
cdr3_aa: CASTRRRQEYEQYF

v_call: TRBV28
j_call: TRBJ2-4
clone_size: NA
d_call: NA
cdr3_nt: TGTGCCAGTAGTTTATTGGGTGTCCCCCCCAATGAGCAGTACTTC
cdr3_aa: CASSLLGVPPNEQYF

v_call: TRBV7-9
j_call: TRBJ2-1
clone_size: NA
d_call: TRBD2
cdr3_nt: TGTGCCAGCAGCTTACTACCATATACGCTAGCGGAGTATTCCTACAATGAGCAGTTCTTC
cdr3_aa: CASSLLPYTLAEYSYNEQFF

v_call: TRBV16
j_call: TRBJ2-7
clone_size: NA
d_call: NA
cdr3_nt: TGTGCCAGCAGCCAGTCGGGACCCTCCTACGAGCAGTACTTC
cdr3_aa: CASSQSGPSYEQYF

v_call: TRBV3-1
j_call: TRBJ2-7
clone_size: NA
d_call: TRBD1
cdr3_nt: TGTGCCAGCAGTAGACGACAGGGGAGCTCCTACGAGCAGTACTTC
cdr3_aa: CASSRRQGSSYEQYF

v_call: TRBV28
j_call: TRBJ2-1
clone_size: NA
d_call: NA
cdr3_nt: TGTACCAGCAGTTCCCCGAGCGTCCTAAGTCATGAGCAGTTCTTC
cdr3_aa: CTSSSPSVLSHEQFF

v_call: TRBV27
j_call: TRBJ2-7
clone_size: NA
d_call: TRBD1
cdr3_nt: TGTGCCAGCAGTACAGGGGGATACTACGAGCAGTACTTC
cdr3_aa: CASSTGGYYEQYF

v_call: TRBV29-1
j_call: TRBJ1-5
clone_size: NA
d_call: NA
cdr3_nt: TGCAGCGTTGCTCAGGACAGCGGTCAGCCCCAGCATTTT
cdr3_aa: CSVAQDSGQPQHF

v_call: TRBV20-1
j_call: TRBJ2-3
clone_size: NA
d_call: NA
cdr3_nt: TGCAGTGCTAGGGACGCTGCCCCCGACCCCACAGATACGCAGTATTTT
cdr3_aa: CSARDAAPDPTDTQYF

v_call: TRBV29-1
j_call: TRBJ2-3
clone_size: NA
d_call: TRBD2
cdr3_nt: TGCAGCGTTGTGGGACTAGCGGGAGCTAAAGGGCCTACCGTCACAGATACGCAGTATTTT
cdr3_aa: CSVVGLAGAKGPTVTDTQYF